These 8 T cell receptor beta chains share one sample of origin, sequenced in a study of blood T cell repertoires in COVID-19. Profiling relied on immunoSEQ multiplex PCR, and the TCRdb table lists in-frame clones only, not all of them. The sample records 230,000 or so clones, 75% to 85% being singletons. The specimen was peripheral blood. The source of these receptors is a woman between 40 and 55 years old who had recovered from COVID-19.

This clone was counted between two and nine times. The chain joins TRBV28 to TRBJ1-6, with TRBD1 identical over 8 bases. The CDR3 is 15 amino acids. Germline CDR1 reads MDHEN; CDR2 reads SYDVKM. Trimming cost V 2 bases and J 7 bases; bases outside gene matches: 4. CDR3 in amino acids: CASSLVGQENSPLHF. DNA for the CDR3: TGTGCCAGCAGTTTAGTGGGACAGGAGAATTCACCCCTCCACTTT.

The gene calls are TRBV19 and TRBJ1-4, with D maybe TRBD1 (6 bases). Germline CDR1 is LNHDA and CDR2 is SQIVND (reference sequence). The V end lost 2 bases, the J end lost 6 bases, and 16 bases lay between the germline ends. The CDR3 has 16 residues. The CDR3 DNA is TGTGCCAGTAGTATACCTCTAAGGACAGCCTATGAAAAACTGTTTTTT. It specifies CASSIPLRTAYEKLFF.

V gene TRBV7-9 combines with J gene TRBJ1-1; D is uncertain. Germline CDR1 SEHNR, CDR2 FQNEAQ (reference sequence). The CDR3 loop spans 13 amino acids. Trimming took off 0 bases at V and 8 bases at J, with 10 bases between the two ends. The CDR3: CASSLAEIKEAFF. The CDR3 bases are TGTGCCAGCAGCTTAGCCGAGATCAAGGAAGCTTTCTTT.

As DNA, the CDR3 is TGTGCCACCAGCAGAGCAGTGTCTGGGGGGAGTCGCAATCAGCCCCAGCATTTT. Translating it yields CATSRAVSGGSRNQPQHF. The chain combines TRBV15 with TRBJ1-5; D is perhaps TRBD1 (5 bases). Germline-derived CDR1 and CDR2 are LNHNV and YYDKDF (reference sequence). The CDR3 is 18 residues long. V was trimmed by 1 base and J by 2 bases, leaving 18 bases between them.

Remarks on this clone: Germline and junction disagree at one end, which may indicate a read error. The CDR3: CASSYEAGGLKTEAFF. The CDR3 DNA sequence: TGTGCCAGCAGCTACGAGGCTGGGGGCCTGAAAACTGAAGCTTTCTTT. The chain has TRBV6-5 and TRBJ1-1, with a tentative D call TRBD1 (6 bases). The CDR3 totals 16 residues. Germline CDR1 is MNHEY and CDR2 is SVGAGI.

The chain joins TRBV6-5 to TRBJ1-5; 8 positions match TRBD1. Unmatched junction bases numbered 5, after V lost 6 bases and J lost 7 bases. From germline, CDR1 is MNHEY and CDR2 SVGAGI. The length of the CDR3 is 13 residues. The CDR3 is CASSRGLRQPQHF. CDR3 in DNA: TGTGCCAGCAGCAGGGGGCTGAGGCAGCCCCAGCATTTT.

The CDR3 DNA sequence: TGTGCCAGCAGTCCGTTCCGAACAGGGATAACCAGCTACACCTTC. Its protein is CASSPFRTGITSYTF. The chain links TRBV27 to TRBJ1-2; tentatively, D is TRBD1 (6 bases). The CDR3 totals 15 residues. V was trimmed by 5 bases and J by 9 bases, leaving 22 bases between them. CDR1 is MNHEY, CDR2 SMNVEV, per germline (reference sequence).

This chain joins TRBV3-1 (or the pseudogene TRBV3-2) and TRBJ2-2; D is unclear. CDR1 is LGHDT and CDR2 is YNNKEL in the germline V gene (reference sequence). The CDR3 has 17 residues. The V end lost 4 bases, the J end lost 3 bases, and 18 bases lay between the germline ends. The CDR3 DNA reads TGTGCCAGCAGCCGTTCGGGTCTCTGGCCGGACACCGGGGAGCTGTTTTTT. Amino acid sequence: CASSRSGLWPDTGELFF.